This TCR beta chain was captured by sequencing in a study of beta chain features in type 1 diabetes. Study in general: Some 110 million sorted cells were examined across all samples. Study outcomes and limitations: Significant though moderate, a shortening of TCRB CDR3s appeared in all four CD4+ subsets of Type 1 diabetes patients. A pattern of fewer insertions and more deletions at VDJ junctions was seen in type 1 diabetes patients. HLA effects on TCRB rearrangement stayed unresolved here. In the patient group, naive, central memory and Treg TCRB repertoires seemed more alike than in the healthy donor group.

The CDR3 sequence is 15 residues long. Germline CDR1 and CDR2: GTSNPN and SVGIG (reference sequence). V dropped 1 base and J dropped 10; count of bases not matched to a gene: 13. Sequenced material consisted of expressed TCRB transcripts (all of the isolated RNA was reverse transcribed). The assay was immunoSEQ multiplex PCR, and TCRdb's table has in-frame clones only and misses some. Here the sample spans approximately 150,000 clones, roughly an eighth being singletons. This clone was counted a few times. Its antigen is not known. Sequenced: central memory CD4+ T cells from blood. V gene TRBV30 combines with J gene TRBJ1-5; TRBD1 matches 7 bases. The TCR originated in a young man with type 1 diabetes. CDR3: CAWSGRGGPVNPQHF. The CDR3 DNA is TGTGCCTGGAGTGGCAGGGGGGGCCCTGTAAATCCCCAGCATTTT.